This T cell receptor (beta chain) was obtained from a study of cytomegalovirus exposure and HLA in healthy donors. Separate from the approximately 670-subject first cohort, the roughly 120-subject validation cohort was the one that the donors belonged to. Study-level points and caveats: There were 150 or so TCR beta chains listed as cytomegalovirus-associated. Rare TCR sequences dominated, though some public TCRs recurred in many donors.

Generated by immunoSEQ multiplex PCR, the TCRdb table keeps only in-frame clones and is missing some. The sample comprises about 130,000 clones, roughly 89% of which are singletons, and 1.1% rests with the top ten. About this clone: Its specificity is unknown.

V shed 4 bases, J shed 4 bases, and the junction held 3 bases outside the gene matches. Germline assignment: CDR1 MDHEN and CDR2 SYDVKM. The CDR3 is 15 amino acids. Material: PBMCs. The source is a young woman in good health and CMV-seronegative. The chain has TRBV28 and TRBJ2-7; 14 bases align to TRBD2. CDR3 loop: CASSSGTSGGYEQYV. The CDR3 coding sequence is TGTGCCAGCAGTTCGGGGACTAGCGGGGGATACGAGCAGTACGTC.